This T cell receptor beta chain stems from a study of response to subunit inactivated influenza vaccine. This clonotype was observed a few times. What it binds is unknown. TCRdb re-called the RT-PCR reads through MiXCR, storing one row per CDR3 protein. The data hold over 650,000 distinct CDR3 sequences, with about a fifth observed a single time. Germline V CDR1 and CDR2: SGHAT, FQNNGV. CDR3 length: 15 residues. Trimming cost V 3 bases and J 6 bases; bases outside gene matches: 10. Whole-study findings and limits: There was a suggestion from the authors that each seasonal influenza vaccination recruits few new T cells.

The V and J genes are TRBV11-2 and TRBJ1-2, with TRBD1 matching 7 bases. The origin of this receptor is a man in his fifties or sixties who received an inactivated influenza vaccine. Sequencing used PBMCs from blood, obtained around 5 days after vaccination. Written as DNA, the CDR3 is TGTGCCAGCAGCTTGGGACAGCTCGTATGGGATGGCTACACCTTC. It encodes CASSLGQLVWDGYTF.